The 8 T cell receptor beta chains reported below all come from one sample, sequenced in a study of blood T cell repertoires in COVID-19. Profiled with immunoSEQ multiplex PCR; TCRdb holds only in-frame clones, not every one. The sample holds under 150,000 clones; around four fifths are singletons and the top ten take 6.2%. The sample consisted of PBMCs or T cells enriched from blood (not recorded which). These receptor sequences come from a middle-aged woman who had recovered from COVID-19.

This clone has only a few counts. This rearrangement joins TRBV4-2 to TRBJ2-7; tentative D call: TRBD2 (6 bases). Trimming shortened V by 0 bases and J by 2 bases, and 11 bases separated the two germline ends. Germline-derived CDR1 and CDR2 are LGHNA and YNFKEQ. This CDR3 is built from 15 residues. CDR3 sequence (DNA): TGTGCCAGCAGCCAAGATCCGGGGGATCCCTACGAGCAGTACTTC. Its translation is CASSQDPGDPYEQYF.

This clone was seen a few times. The CDR3 bases are TGTGCCAGCAGTCGGGGGTGGTCGAATGAAAAACTGTTTTTT. It is translated as CASSRGWSNEKLFF. This chain connects TRBV4-2 to TRBJ1-4; a possible D gene is TRBD1 (5 bases). The CDR3 has 14 residues. Deletions cut 6 bases from V and 5 bases from J, with 13 bases between. Germline CDR1 LGHNA, CDR2 YNFKEQ.

The rearrangement links TRBV6-5 to TRBJ2-7; D unclear. This CDR3 is built from 12 residues. CDR1 and CDR2 from the germline V gene are MNHEY and SVGAGI. V was cut by 4 bases and J by 5 bases, with 9 bases left in between. The CDR3 region is CASSSYSNEQYF. The DNA for the CDR3 is TGTGCCAGCAGTTCGTACAGTAACGAGCAGTACTTC.

The J gene is TRBJ1-1, the V gene TRBV30; D perhaps matches TRBD1 (5 bases). This CDR3 has 13 residues. The V end was cut by 4 bases, the J end by 7 bases, with 16 bases between. The germline gives CDR1 GTSNPN, CDR2 SVGIG (reference sequence). The DNA of the CDR3 is TGTGCCTGGATGCAGGGTCCAGACCTTGAAGCTTTCTTT. Residues: CAWMQGPDLEAFF.

The gene calls are TRBV27 and TRBJ2-1; 7 bases map to TRBD2. J gave up 2 bases and V 0 bases, and 13 bases lay outside the gene matches. CDR3 length equals 19 residues. Germline V gives CDR1 MNHEY, CDR2 SMNVEV (reference sequence). CDR3 residues: CASSLSWTGLADAYNEQFF. CDR3 bases: TGTGCCAGCAGTTTATCCTGGACCGGGCTAGCGGACGCCTACAATGAGCAGTTCTTC.

This sequence joins TRBV9 and TRBJ1-2; TRBD1 agrees at 12 bases. This CDR3 has 18 residues. V lost 3 bases, J lost 4 bases, and 13 bases stayed unmatched. CDR1 SGDLS and CDR2 YYNGEE come from the germline V gene. CDR3 sequence: CASSDPTGTGGAGYGYTF. The CDR3 DNA sequence: TGTGCCAGCAGCGACCCAACCGGGACAGGGGGCGCAGGCTATGGCTACACCTTC. The full variable domain, rest sourced from reference TRBV9 and TRBJ1-2, is DSGVTQTPKHLITATGQRVTLRCSPRSGDLSVYWYQQSLDQGLQFLIQYYNGEERAKGNILERFSAQQFPDLHSELNLSSLELGDSALYFCASSDPTGTGGAGYGYTFGSGTRLTVV.

This chain links TRBV5-1 with TRBJ2-7; 7 bases agree with TRBD2. Trimming removed 0 bases from V and 3 bases from J; junction bases left unmatched: 6. CDR1 SGHRS and CDR2 YFSETQ come from the germline V gene. This CDR3 has 15 residues. Here the CDR3 DNA reads TGCGCCAGCAGCTTGGATGGGGGGGGAAACTACGAGCAGTACTTC. Its translation is CASSLDGGGNYEQYF. The full variable domain, completed using reference TRBV5-1 and TRBJ2-7, is KAGVTQTPRYLIKTRGQQVTLSCSPISGHRSVSWYQQTPGQGLQFLFEYFSETQRNKGNFPGRFSGRQFSNSRSEMNVSTLELGDSALYLCASSLDGGGNYEQYFGPGTRLTVT.

The J gene is TRBJ1-5, the V gene TRBV30, with D unclear. Looked up from germline, CDR1 is GTSNPN and CDR2 is SVGIG (reference sequence). CDR3 length equals 14 residues. V lost 1 base to trimming and J lost 4 bases, with 11 bases between them. The CDR3 sequence is CAWSGGNGNQPQHF. The CDR3 nucleotides are TGTGCCTGGAGTGGAGGGAACGGGAATCAGCCCCAGCATTTT.